Listed below are T cell receptor beta chains from one sample, sequenced in a study of neurological immune-mediated disorders. Each CDR3 protein gets one entry after TCRdb re-called the 5' RACE reads with MiXCR. The data contain around 130,000 distinct CDR3 sequences, around 3% of them singletons. The material sequenced was PBMCs. The receptors shown here come from a woman in her thirties with multiple sclerosis. The CDR3 runs from the conserved cysteine through the conserved F or W. D genes are given only for firm matches. Size values are once, few and many counts, or a class for expanded clones, and some rows have none.

many	TRBJ2-7	TRBV7-9	NA	CASSPGLTYEQYF	TGTGCCAGCAGCCCAGGGTTAACCTACGAGCAGTACTTC
many	TRBJ1-2	TRBV29-1	NA	CSGMDSDYGYTF	TGCAGCGGAATGGACAGCGACTATGGCTACACCTTC
many	TRBJ2-2	TRBV10-2	TRBD2	CASSAPAGEGGELFF	TGCGCCAGCAGTGCCCCCGCGGGGGAGGGCGGGGAGCTGTTTTTT
many	TRBJ2-5	TRBV2	NA	CASSEGSRETQYF	TGTGCCAGCAGTGAAGGCAGCCGGGAGACCCAGTACTTC
few	TRBJ2-7	TRBV6-5	TRBD2	CASSTSGLAGVLYEQYF	TGTGCCAGCAGTACGTCCGGACTAGCGGGAGTGTTGTACGAGCAGTACTTC
few	TRBJ1-1	TRBV5-1	NA	CASSSPGLLGNTEAFF	TGCGCCAGCAGCTCGCCCGGGCTTTTGGGGAACACTGAAGCTTTCTTT
many	TRBJ1-2	TRBV20-1	NA	CSARVEGNYGYTF	TGCAGTGCTAGGGTTGAGGGTAACTATGGCTACACCTTC
NA	TRBJ2-2	TRBV18	TRBD2	CASSPRASGDAGELFF	TGTGCCAGCTCACCAAGGGCTAGCGGCGACGCCGGGGAGCTGTTTTTT
many	TRBJ2-7	TRBV5-1	TRBD2	CASSLVVAGANEQYF	TGCGCCAGCAGCTTGGTGGTAGCGGGGGCCAACGAGCAGTACTTC
many	TRBJ1-2	TRBV7-9	TRBD1	CASSLGGTVSNYGYTF	TGTGCCAGCAGCTTAGGAGGGACAGTGAGTAACTATGGCTACACCTTC
many	TRBJ2-3	TRBV5-1	NA	CASSLASWSSGNPDTQYF	TGCGCCAGCAGCTTGGCTAGTTGGTCCTCTGGAAATCCGGATACGCAGTATTTT
many	TRBJ1-2	TRBV7-7	NA	CASSPLDQAGGYTF	TGTGCCAGCAGCCCCCTAGACCAGGCGGGTGGCTACACCTTC
many	TRBJ2-5	TRBV20-1	TRBD2	CSARDPRTSGRMETQYF	TGCAGTGCTAGAGATCCGAGGACTAGCGGGAGGATGGAGACCCAGTACTTC
many	TRBJ2-3	TRBV5-5	NA	CASSLAASTDTQYF	TGTGCCAGCAGCTTGGCTGCTAGCACAGATACGCAGTATTTT
many	TRBJ2-7	TRBV7-2	TRBD2	CASSLRTSGGREQYF	TGTGCCAGCAGCCTGCGGACTAGCGGGGGGAGGGAGCAGTACTTC
many	TRBJ1-1	TRBV4-3	TRBD1	CASSQDLRGLEDEAFF	TGCGCCAGCAGCCAAGATCTCAGGGGGCTGGAGGATGAAGCTTTCTTT
many	TRBJ1-5	TRBV9	NA	CASSVGGGNQPQHF	TGTGCCAGCAGCGTAGGAGGGGGTAATCAGCCCCAGCATTTT
many	TRBJ2-5	TRBV12-3/TRBV12-4	NA	CASSLGRIETQYF	TGTGCCAGCAGTTTGGGCAGGATCGAGACCCAGTACTTC
many	TRBJ1-2	TRBV10-3	TRBD1	CAISASPGTGPNYGYTF	TGTGCCATCAGTGCCTCCCCTGGGACAGGACCCAACTATGGCTACACCTTC
many	TRBJ2-5	TRBV20-1	TRBD2	CSALPVAGGPPLKTQYF	TGCAGTGCCCTCCCCGTAGCGGGGGGACCACCCCTAAAGACCCAGTACTTC
many	TRBJ2-3	TRBV7-6	NA	CASSLEVADTDTQYF	TGTGCCAGCAGCTTAGAAGTAGCGGACACAGATACGCAGTATTTT
many	TRBJ2-3	TRBV27	TRBD2	CASSPGLAGGSTDTQYF	TGTGCCAGCAGTCCGGGCCTAGCGGGGGGGAGCACAGATACGCAGTATTTT
many	TRBJ1-1	TRBV6-5	NA	CASSYSEGWGTEAFF	TGTGCCAGCAGTTACTCAGAGGGATGGGGCACTGAAGCTTTCTTT
many	TRBJ2-6	TRBV15	NA	CATSRENSGANVLTF	TGTGCCACCAGCAGAGAAAACTCTGGGGCCAACGTCCTGACTTTC
many	TRBJ1-1	TRBV6-1	NA	CASNWAGNTEAFF	TGTGCCAGCAATTGGGCAGGGAACACTGAAGCTTTCTTT
many	TRBJ1-5	TRBV28	NA	CASSPTYSNQPQHF	TGTGCCAGCAGTCCTACCTATAGCAATCAGCCCCAGCATTTT
many	TRBJ1-3	TRBV20-1	TRBD1	CSAMGTGSSGNTIYF	TGCAGTGCCATGGGGACAGGGTCCTCTGGAAACACCATATATTTT
many	TRBJ2-4	TRBV5-1	NA	CASSLGRAGKNIQYF	TGCGCCAGCAGCTTGGGCAGGGCAGGCAAAAACATTCAGTACTTC
many	TRBJ1-3	TRBV9	TRBD1	CASSRQGDGNTIYF	TGTGCCAGCAGTCGACAGGGTGATGGAAACACCATATATTTT
many	TRBJ2-1	TRBV12-3/TRBV12-4	TRBD2	CASSLELAGGAYNEQFF	TGTGCCAGCAGTCTCGAACTAGCGGGGGGAGCGTACAATGAGCAGTTCTTC
many	TRBJ2-7	TRBV7-2	NA	CASSLAGDYEQYF	TGTGCCAGCAGCTTAGCGGGGGATTACGAGCAGTACTTC
many	TRBJ2-2	TRBV15	TRBD1	CATSEEDRAGELFF	TGTGCCACCAGCGAAGAAGACAGGGCCGGGGAGCTGTTTTTT
many	TRBJ2-1	TRBV7-9	NA	CASSLEPGNEQFF	TGTGCCAGCAGCCTAGAGCCTGGGAATGAGCAGTTCTTC
NA	TRBJ2-2	TRBV2	NA	CDSTIGPRELFF	TGTGACAGCACCATTGGCCCTAGGGAGCTGTTTTTT
many	TRBJ1-5	TRBV20-1	TRBD1	CSANRDRGSHQPQHF	TGCAGTGCGAACCGGGACAGGGGGTCGCATCAGCCCCAGCATTTT
many	TRBJ1-2	TRBV12-3/TRBV12-4	NA	CAGRTGGAGYTF	TGTGCCGGAAGGACGGGGGGCGCTGGCTACACCTTC
many	TRBJ1-5	TRBV5-1	TRBD1	CASSPGQGQPQHF	TGCGCCAGCAGTCCGGGACAGGGTCAGCCCCAGCATTTT